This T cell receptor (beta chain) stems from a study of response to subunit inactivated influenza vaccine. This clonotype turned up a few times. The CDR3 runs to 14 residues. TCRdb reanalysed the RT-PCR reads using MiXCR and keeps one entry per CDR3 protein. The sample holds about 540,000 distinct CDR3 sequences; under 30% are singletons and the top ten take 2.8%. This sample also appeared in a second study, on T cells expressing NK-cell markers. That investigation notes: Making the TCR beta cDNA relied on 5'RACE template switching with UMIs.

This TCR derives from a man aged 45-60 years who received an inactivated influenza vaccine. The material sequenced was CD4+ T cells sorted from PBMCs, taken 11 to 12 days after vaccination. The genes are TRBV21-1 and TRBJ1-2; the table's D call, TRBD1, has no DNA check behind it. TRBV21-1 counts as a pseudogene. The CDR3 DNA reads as TGTGCCAGCAATATATACAGGGATCGGGGTGGCTACACCTTC. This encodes CASNIYRDRGGYTF.